This is a list of T cell receptor beta chains from one sample in a study of T cells after yellow fever vaccination. From the 5' RACE reads, TCRdb called clonotypes with MiXCR, one entry per CDR3 protein. The sample yields 450,000 to 550,000 distinct CDR3 sequences, around a fifth seen once. Specimen: PBMCs, collected roughly 20 days after the first yellow fever vaccination. All receptors come from a man aged 18 to 29 who received the YFV17D yellow fever vaccine. The conserved cysteine and the conserved F or W are not part of the CDR3 here. Fields, in order: CDR3 protein, V gene, D gene, J gene. D genes are given only for firm matches.

ASEGQDGGAQY | TRBV5-1 | - | TRBJ2-3
SAPDRRVYNEQF | TRBV20-1 | - | TRBJ2-1
AWGGLAGDEQF | TRBV30 | TRBD2 | TRBJ2-1
ASSYTTNEKLF | TRBV5-4 | - | TRBJ1-4
ASSLSFMTSKETQY | TRBV27 | - | TRBJ2-5
ASSLDRAGTDTQY | TRBV7-2 | - | TRBJ2-3
ASRPGRLNTEAF | TRBV2 | - | TRBJ1-1
ASSQDATGRAKNIQY | TRBV4-3 | - | TRBJ2-4
ASSPLRDRSGKLF | TRBV18 | TRBD1 | TRBJ1-4
AWSRPGGSEAF | TRBV30 | TRBD1 | TRBJ1-1
ASSVSGNYGYT | TRBV6-1 | - | TRBJ1-2
ASSYSSSRGDNEQF | TRBV6-2/TRBV6-3 | - | TRBJ2-1
ASSFRTTSSWETQY | TRBV7-2 | - | TRBJ2-5
ASSFRATETQY | TRBV7-2 | - | TRBJ2-5
ASSETGELF | TRBV18 | - | TRBJ2-2
ASSPRTANNEQF | TRBV7-8 | - | TRBJ2-1
SAREKDRRVSPLH | TRBV20-1 | - | TRBJ1-6
AISPGGSSYEQY | TRBV10-3 | TRBD2 | TRBJ2-7
ASSEAPHYGYT | TRBV2 | - | TRBJ1-2
AISESVNNEQF | TRBV10-3 | - | TRBJ2-1
ASSQDSVVSGRGTEAF | TRBV4-3 | - | TRBJ1-1
ASSLGPVLGSGELF | TRBV5-4 | - | TRBJ2-2
ASSPGQGAANEKLF | TRBV4-3 | TRBD1 | TRBJ1-4